This TCR beta chain was sequenced during a study of PD-1 blockade in classical Hodgkin lymphoma. Each and every patient relapsed after autologous stem cell transplantation, and patients got differing brentuximab vedotin exposure. The CDR3 runs 17 residues. V dropped 4 bases and J dropped 0; count of bases not matched to a gene: 10. Germline CDR1 and CDR2: SGHRS and YFSETQ. Clones were sequenced by immunoSEQ multiplex PCR, and TCRdb holds only the in-frame ones, with some missing. The sample records some 100,000 clones, 80% to 95% being singletons. The source material was peripheral blood mononuclear cells (PBMCs), sampled at baseline. This sequence originates from a human donor with classical Hodgkin lymphoma. The rearrangement joins TRBV5-1 to TRBJ1-1, with 9 bases lining up with TRBD1. The CDR3 sequence: CASSPSLTGGMNTEAFF. DNA for the CDR3: TGCGCCAGCAGCCCCTCGTTGACAGGGGGTATGAACACTGAAGCTTTCTTT.